The sequence of this T cell receptor beta chain was determined in a study of blood T cell repertoires in COVID-19. Study background: Samples came from the United States, Italy and Spain, spanning acute and convalescent COVID-19.

Trimming shortened V by 0 bases and J by 1 base, and 8 bases separated the two germline ends. CDR1 is SGHNT and CDR2 is YYREEE in the germline V gene (reference sequence). CDR3 size: 15 residues. Under the authors' procedure: For nucleated cells, counts were estimated from reference gene primer amplification. Some clones are missing from TCRdb's copy, which holds only in-frame ones; the method was immunoSEQ multiplex PCR. V, J and clone size reflect that table, while D and trimming were determined from the DNA. The table records just under 300,000 clones, around nine tenths of them present only once.

This rearrangement joins TRBV5-4 to TRBJ1-5; D gene unclear. The sequence came from a man between 65 and 85 years old with acute or convalescent COVID-19. The sequenced sample was peripheral blood. The CDR3 region is CASSLGGQSNQPQHF. The CDR3 bases are TGTGCCAGCAGCTTGGGCGGGCAGAGCAATCAGCCCCAGCATTTT.